The clone carrying this T cell receptor beta chain was recorded once. The naive CD8 subset, CD45RO-negative cells positively selected for CCR7, excluded terminally differentiated effector memory CD45RA+ cells. The source of the sample is a study of shared clonotypes between healthy human individuals. Using immunoSEQ multiplex PCR, the repertoire was profiled, and TCRdb retains in-frame clones only, with some absent. The sample lists some 2.1 million clones, roughly 94% seen once, with roughly 1% in the top ten. Trimming took 0 bases from V and 3 from J, leaving 8 bases between them. The germline gives CDR1 SGHDT, CDR2 YYEEEE. The CDR3 has 14 residues.

The TCR comes from a man younger than 30 in good health. The V call is TRBV5-6, the J call TRBJ2-3; a possible D gene is TRBD2 (5 bases). Input material: naive CD8+ T cells sorted from blood. The CDR3 DNA sequence: TGTGCCAGCAGCTTGGGAGGGATGACAGATACGCAGTATTTT. This translates into CASSLGGMTDTQYF.